Reported below is one TCR beta chain. Sequencing was performed with immunoSEQ multiplex PCR; in TCRdb, only in-frame clones are kept and a portion is missing. The table includes about 52,000 clones, about 97% detected once. The sample comes from a study of siplizumab effects on memory and regulatory T cells. The CDR3 covers 11 residues. The V end was cut by 7 bases, the J end by 8 bases, with 11 bases between. Germline V gives CDR1 LNHDA, CDR2 SQIVND (reference sequence). Unstimulated naive, memory, effector memory and TEMRA subsets were also sequenced, drawn from three donor pairs. This receptor was obtained from a human donor in good health. The J gene is TRBJ1-2, the V gene TRBV19, with a tentative D call TRBD1 (5 bases). Sequences were obtained from naive CD4+ T cells sorted from blood. The CDR3 DNA sequence: TGTGCCAGTAACCAGGGATGGGGCTACACCTTC. Translated, it gives CASNQGWGYTF. Full variable domain (remainder filled in from reference TRBV19 and TRBJ1-2): DGGITQSPKYLFRKEGQNVTLSCEQNLNHDAMYWYRQDPGQGLRLIYYSQIVNDFQKGDIAEGYSVSREKKESFPLTVTSAQKNPTAFYLCASNQGWGYTFGSGTRLTVV.